These 4 T cell receptor beta chains share one sample of origin, sequenced in a study of beta chain features in type 1 diabetes. As every portion of the isolated RNA was reverse transcribed, the sequencing read expressed TCRB transcripts. Clones were sequenced by immunoSEQ multiplex PCR, and TCRdb holds only the in-frame ones, with some missing. The sample comprises under 150,000 clones, 6.5% to 8.5% of which are singletons, and about 1.3% rests with the top ten. Material for sequencing was central memory CD4+ T cells from blood. These receptors originate from a woman in her 30s in good health.

This clone was picked up a small number of times. The chain uses TRBV2 and TRBJ1-1; TRBD1 is a possible D gene (6 bases). Trimming pared 6 bases from V and 3 bases from J, leaving 14 bases between. This CDR3 has 14 residues. In germline, CDR1 is SNHLY, CDR2 FYNNEI. CDR3 DNA sequence: TGTGCCAGCAGGGCAACAGGGTGGGACACTGAAGCTTTCTTT. It codes for CASRATGWDTEAFF.

In this sample, this clone turned up a few times. The chain uses TRBV5-1 and TRBJ1-1, with 12 bases identical to TRBD1. V was clipped by 6 bases and J by 2 bases; unmatched bases: 5. The length of the CDR3 is 15 residues. Per the germline V gene, CDR1 is SGHRS and CDR2 is YFSETQ. CDR3 amino acids: CASTGTGGPNTEAFF. CDR3 DNA sequence: TGCGCCAGCACTGGGACAGGGGGCCCAAACACTGAAGCTTTCTTT.

This clone was observed a handful of times. The rearrangement links TRBV11-2 to TRBJ2-5, with TRBD2 matching 11 bases. Germline CDR1 and CDR2: SGHAT and FQNNGV. The CDR3 extends over 17 amino acids. V lost 6 bases, J lost 4 bases, and 13 bases stayed unmatched. The CDR3 reads CASRSDGRLAGIETQYF. The CDR3 region has the DNA TGTGCCAGCAGATCCGACGGGAGACTAGCGGGAATAGAGACCCAGTACTTC. Using reference TRBV11-2 and TRBJ2-5 for the parts outside the CDR3, the full variable domain is EAGVAQSPRYKIIEKRQSVAFWCNPISGHATLYWYQQILGQGPKLLIQFQNNGVVDDSQLPKDRFSAERLKGVDSTLKIQPAKLEDSAVYLCASRSDGRLAGIETQYFGPGTRLLVL.

The CDR3 region has the DNA TGTGCCAGCAGCCCCGGGACTAGCGTAGGCGAGCAGTACTTC. Protein product: CASSPGTSVGEQYF. J is TRBJ2-7 and V is TRBV7-2, with 10 nucleotides matching TRBD2. V shed 5 bases and J 6 bases; nucleotides not matched to a gene: 7. The CDR3 is made up of 14 amino acids. CDR1 is SGHTA, CDR2 FQGNSA, per germline.